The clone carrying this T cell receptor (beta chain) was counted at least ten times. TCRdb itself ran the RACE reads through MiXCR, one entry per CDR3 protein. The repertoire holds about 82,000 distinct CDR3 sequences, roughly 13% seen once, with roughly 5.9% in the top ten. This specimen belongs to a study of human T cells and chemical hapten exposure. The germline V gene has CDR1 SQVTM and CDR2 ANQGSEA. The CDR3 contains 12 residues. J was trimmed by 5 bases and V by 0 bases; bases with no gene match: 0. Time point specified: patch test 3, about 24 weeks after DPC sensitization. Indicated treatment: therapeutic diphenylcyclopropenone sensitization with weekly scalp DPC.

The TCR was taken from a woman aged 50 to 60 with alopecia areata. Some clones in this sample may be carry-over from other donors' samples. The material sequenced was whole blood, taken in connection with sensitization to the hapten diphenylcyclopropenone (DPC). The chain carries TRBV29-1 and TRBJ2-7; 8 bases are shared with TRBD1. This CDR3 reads CSVEETGDEQYF. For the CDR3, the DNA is TGCAGCGTTGAAGAGACAGGGGACGAGCAGTACTTC.